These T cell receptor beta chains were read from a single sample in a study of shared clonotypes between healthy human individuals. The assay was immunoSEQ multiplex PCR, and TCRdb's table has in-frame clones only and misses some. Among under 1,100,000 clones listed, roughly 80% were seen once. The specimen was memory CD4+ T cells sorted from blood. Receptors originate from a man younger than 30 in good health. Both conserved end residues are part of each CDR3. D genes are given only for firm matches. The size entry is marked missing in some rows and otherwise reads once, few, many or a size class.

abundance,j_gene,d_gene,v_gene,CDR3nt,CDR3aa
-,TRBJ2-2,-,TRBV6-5,TGTGCCAGCAGTAAATGGACCGGGGAGCTGTTTTTT,CASSKWTGELFF
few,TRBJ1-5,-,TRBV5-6,TGTGCCAGCAGCTTGGGTTCGGGTAATCAGCCCCAGCATTTT,CASSLGSGNQPQHF
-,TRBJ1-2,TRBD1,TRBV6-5,TGTGCCAGCAGCCCAGGGGGGTTTAACTATGGCTACACCTTC,CASSPGGFNYGYTF
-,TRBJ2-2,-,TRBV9,TGTGCCAGCAGCGTAGCGGGAACCGGGGAGCTGTTTTTT,CASSVAGTGELFF
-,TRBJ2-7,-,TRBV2,TGTGCCAGCACCCCGGGGGGGACAGGGAGATACGAGCAGTACTTC,CASTPGGTGRYEQYF
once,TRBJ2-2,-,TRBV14,TGTGCCAGCAGCCATAGGGCAGGGTTCACCGGGGAGCTGTTTTTT,CASSHRAGFTGELFF
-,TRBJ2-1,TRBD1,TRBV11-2,TGTGCCAGCAGCTCCCAACAGGGGGCCTCCTACAATGAGCAGTTCTTC,CASSSQQGASYNEQFF
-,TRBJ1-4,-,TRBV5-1,TGCGCCAGCAGCTTGGTTGGGCAGAGTGAAAAACTGTTTTTT,CASSLVGQSEKLFF
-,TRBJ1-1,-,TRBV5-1,TGCGCCAGCAGCGACGAGGGGACTGAAGCTTTCTTT,CASSDEGTEAFF
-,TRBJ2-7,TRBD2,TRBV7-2,TGTGCCAGCAGCATTAGCGGGGGCCTCTCCTACGAGCAGTACTTC,CASSISGGLSYEQYF
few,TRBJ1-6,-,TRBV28,TGTGCCAGCAGCCTATCCAGGGATTCTTCACCCCTCCACTTT,CASSLSRDSSPLHF
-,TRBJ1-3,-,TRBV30,TGTGCCTGGAGCGGTGGCGTGGTAGGAAACACCATATATTTT,CAWSGGVVGNTIYF
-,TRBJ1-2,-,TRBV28,TGTGTCAGCAGTTCCCTCGGCAGGAACTATGGCTACACCTTC,CVSSSLGRNYGYTF
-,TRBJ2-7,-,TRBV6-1,TGTGCCAGCAGGGCCGGGACGCCCAGCTCCTACGAGCAGTACTTC,CASRAGTPSSYEQYF
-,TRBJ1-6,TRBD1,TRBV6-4,TGTGCCAGCAGAGAGACAGGGAATAATTCACCCCTCCACTTT,CASRETGNNSPLHF
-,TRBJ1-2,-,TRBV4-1,TGCGCCAGCAGCCCCCAAGGGGGTAGTAGCGGCTACACCTTC,CASSPQGGSSGYTF
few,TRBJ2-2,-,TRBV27,TGTGCCAGCAGTTTCGACGGTTGGGAGGTGAACACCGGGGAGCTGTTTTTT,CASSFDGWEVNTGELFF
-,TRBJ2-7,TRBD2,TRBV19,TGTGCCAGTGGCGGGGGCTACGAGCAGTACTTC,CASGGGYEQYF
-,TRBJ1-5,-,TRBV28,TGTGCCAGTAGGCCCCCACAGGGAATTCAGCCCCAGCATTTT,CASRPPQGIQPQHF
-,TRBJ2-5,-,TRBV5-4,TGTGCCAGCAGCCCCGGTGGGAGGCAAGAGACCCAGTACTTC,CASSPGGRQETQYF
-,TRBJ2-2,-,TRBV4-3,TGCGCCAGCAGCCAAGAGGGAAGGCATTGGAACACCGGGGAGCTGTTTTTT,CASSQEGRHWNTGELFF
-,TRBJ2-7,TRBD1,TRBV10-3,TGTGCCATCAGTGAGGGGACAGGGGGATACGAGCAGTACTTC,CAISEGTGGYEQYF
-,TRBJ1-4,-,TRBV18,TGTGCCAGCTCATATGGACAGCAAAATGAAAAACTGTTTTTT,CASSYGQQNEKLFF
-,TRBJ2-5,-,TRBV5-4,TGTGCCAGCAGCCCCGGGAGTATCCAAGAGACCCAGTACTTC,CASSPGSIQETQYF
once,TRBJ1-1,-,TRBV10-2,TGCGCCAGCACCGGGGACACCAGGAACACTGAAGCTTTCTTT,CASTGDTRNTEAFF
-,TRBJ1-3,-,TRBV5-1,TGCGCCAGCCAACAGGGTTCTGGAAACACCATATATTTT,CASQQGSGNTIYF
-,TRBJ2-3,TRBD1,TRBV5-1,TGCGCCAGCAGCGGGGCCGGGACAGGGAGCACAGATACGCAGTATTTT,CASSGAGTGSTDTQYF
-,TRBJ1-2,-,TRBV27,TGTGCCAGCAGTTTAAGGCTTGGCTATGGCTACACCTTC,CASSLRLGYGYTF
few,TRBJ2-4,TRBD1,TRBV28,TGTGCCAGCAGTCCGACAGGGTCGAGGATTAAGGCCTTC,CASSPTGSRIKAF
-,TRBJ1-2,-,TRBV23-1,TGCGCCAGCAGTCGTGTTCCAACCCCTAACTATGGCTACACCTTC,CASSRVPTPNYGYTF
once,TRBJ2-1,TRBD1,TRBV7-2,TGTGCCAGCACCCCCCTCGGGACAGTTCAATCTGAGCAGTTCTTC,CASTPLGTVQSEQFF
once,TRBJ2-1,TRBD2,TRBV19,TGTGCCAGTAGCGCCGGACTAGGGCTTCCCAATGAGCAGTTCTTC,CASSAGLGLPNEQFF
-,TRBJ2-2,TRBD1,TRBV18,TGTGCCAGCTCACCAAATGGACAGGGGGCATCCGGGGAGCTGTTTTTT,CASSPNGQGASGELFF